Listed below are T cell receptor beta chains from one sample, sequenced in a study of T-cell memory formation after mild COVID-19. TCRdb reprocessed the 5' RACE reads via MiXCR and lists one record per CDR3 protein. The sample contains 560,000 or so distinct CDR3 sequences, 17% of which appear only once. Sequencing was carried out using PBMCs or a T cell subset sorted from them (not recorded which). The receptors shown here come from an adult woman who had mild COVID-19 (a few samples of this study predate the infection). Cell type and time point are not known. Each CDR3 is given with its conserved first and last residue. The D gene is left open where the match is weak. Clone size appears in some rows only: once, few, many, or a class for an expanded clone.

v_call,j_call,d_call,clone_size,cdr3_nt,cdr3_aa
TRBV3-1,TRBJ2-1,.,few,TGTGCCAGCACCCAGTTAGTGGGGAACAATGAGCAGTTCTTC,CASTQLVGNNEQFF
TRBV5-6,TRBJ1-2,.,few,TGTGCCAGCAGCCGACAGACCTATGGCTACACCTTC,CASSRQTYGYTF
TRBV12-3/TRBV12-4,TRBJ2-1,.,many,TGTGCCAGCAGTTCCCAAGGACAGTTACAGAATGAGCAGTTCTTC,CASSSQGQLQNEQFF
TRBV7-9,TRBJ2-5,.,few,TGTGCCAGCAGACTCGCCGGGGACGGACACCAAGAGACCCAGTACTTC,CASRLAGDGHQETQYF
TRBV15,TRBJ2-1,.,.,TGTGCCACCAGCAGACGTCCAGGGATGATAGGTGACGAGGCCTTCGGGAATGAGCAGTTCTTC,CATSRRPGMIGDEAFGNEQFF
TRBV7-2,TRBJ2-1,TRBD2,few,TGTGCCAGCACAATTAGCGGGAGTGTCTCCTACAATGAGCAGTTCTTC,CASTISGSVSYNEQFF
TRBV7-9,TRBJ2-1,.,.,TGTGCCAGCAGCTTAGAGGTGGGAGTGAACAATGAGCAGTTCTTC,CASSLEVGVNNEQFF
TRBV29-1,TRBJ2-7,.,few,TGCAGCGTGCGGGCCAACCAAGGGGGCTCCTACGAGCAGTACTTC,CSVRANQGGSYEQYF
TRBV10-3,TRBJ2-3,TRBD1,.,TGTGCCACGCGACAGGGGTTCGGCACAGATACGCAGTATTTT,CATRQGFGTDTQYF
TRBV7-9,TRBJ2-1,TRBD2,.,TGTGCCAGCAGCTATTCGACTCCCGGGACTAGCGGGGTCGTGAATGAGCAGTTCTTC,CASSYSTPGTSGVVNEQFF
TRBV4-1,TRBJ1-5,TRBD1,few,TGCGCCAGCAGCCATTATCTTACAGGGGAAGGGCAGCCCCAGCATTTT,CASSHYLTGEGQPQHF
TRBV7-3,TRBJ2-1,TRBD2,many,TGTGCCAGCAGCTACTCTAGCGGGAGGTACAATGAGCAGTTCTTC,CASSYSSGRYNEQFF
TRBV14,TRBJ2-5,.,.,TGTGCCAGCAGCCCCAACCTGTCGGGGGAGACCCAGTACTTC,CASSPNLSGETQYF
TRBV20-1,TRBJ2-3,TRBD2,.,TGCAGTGCTATACTAGCGGGAGCGTTGGGCACAGATACGCAGTATTTT,CSAILAGALGTDTQYF
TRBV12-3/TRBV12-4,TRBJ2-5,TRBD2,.,TGTGCCAGCACCCCGGGCGGGGGAGAGACCCAGTACTTC,CASTPGGGETQYF
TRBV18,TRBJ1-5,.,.,TGTGCCAGCTCACCCGATGGGCAGTTTAGCAATCAGCCCCAGCATTTT,CASSPDGQFSNQPQHF
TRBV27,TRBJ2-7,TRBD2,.,TGTGCCAGCAGTTATTCCGGGACTAGGCCCGTCGAGCAGTACTTC,CASSYSGTRPVEQYF
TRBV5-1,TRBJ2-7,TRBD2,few,TGCGCCAGCAGCTGGGGGACTAGCGGGGGCGACGAGCAGTACTTC,CASSWGTSGGDEQYF
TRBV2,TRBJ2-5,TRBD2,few,TGTGCCAGCAGTGAAGGTAGTAGCGGGGCGGAGACCCAGTACTTC,CASSEGSSGAETQYF
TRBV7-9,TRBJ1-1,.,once,TGTGCCAGCAGCTTTCCCCCGAACACTGAAGCTTTCTTT,CASSFPPNTEAFF
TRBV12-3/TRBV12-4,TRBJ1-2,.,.,TGTGCCAGCATTGCCGGGACACAGGATGGCTACACCTTC,CASIAGTQDGYTF
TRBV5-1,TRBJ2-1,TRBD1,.,TGCGCCAGCAGCTTACAGGGGGCGATGAATGAGCAGTTCTTC,CASSLQGAMNEQFF
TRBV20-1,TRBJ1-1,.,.,TGCAGTGCTAGGAGACCGAACACTGAAGCTTTCTTT,CSARRPNTEAFF
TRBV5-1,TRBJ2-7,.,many,TGCGCCAGCAGCCGAGGGCCGGGGACTTCCTCCTACGAGCAGTACTTC,CASSRGPGTSSYEQYF
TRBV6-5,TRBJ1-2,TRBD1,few,TGTGCCAGCAGTTACGATGGGACAGGGGGCGCGGGCTACACCTTC,CASSYDGTGGAGYTF
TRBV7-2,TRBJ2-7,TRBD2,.,TGTGCCAGCAGCTTAGAAGCGGGGGTCTCCTACGAGCAGTACTTC,CASSLEAGVSYEQYF
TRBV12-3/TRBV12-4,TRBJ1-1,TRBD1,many,TGTGCCAGCAGTTCCTTTGACAGGGGGACGGAAGCTTTCTTT,CASSSFDRGTEAFF
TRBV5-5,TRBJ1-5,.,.,TGTGCCAGCAGCTTCGCCCAATGGAGGGGCCAGCCCCAGCATTTT,CASSFAQWRGQPQHF
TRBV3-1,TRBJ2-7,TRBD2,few,TGTGCCAGCAGCCAAGAGCTTATAGCGGGAGGCGAGCAGTACTTC,CASSQELIAGGEQYF
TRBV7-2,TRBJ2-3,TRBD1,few,TGTGCCAGCAGCCGGGACAGACAGCCAGATACGCAGTATTTT,CASSRDRQPDTQYF
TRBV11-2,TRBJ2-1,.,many,TGTGCCAGCAGCCGGGGGAGTCTCTCCTACAATGAGCAGTTCTTC,CASSRGSLSYNEQFF
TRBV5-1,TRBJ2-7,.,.,TGCGCCAGCAGCTTGGGACACGGAACCTACGAGCAGTACTTC,CASSLGHGTYEQYF
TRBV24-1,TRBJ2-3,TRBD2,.,TGTGCCACCAGTGATTTAACGCGGGAGGATTCAGATACGCAGTATTTT,CATSDLTREDSDTQYF
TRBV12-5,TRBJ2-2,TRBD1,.,TGTGCTAGTGGTTTGTCCCACAGGGGGTTGGGGGACACCGGGGAGCTGTTTTTT,CASGLSHRGLGDTGELFF
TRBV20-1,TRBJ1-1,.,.,TGCAGTGCTAGAGTCATTAGGGTGGACACTGAAGCTTTCTTT,CSARVIRVDTEAFF
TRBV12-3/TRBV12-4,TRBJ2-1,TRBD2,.,TGTGCCAGCAGCCCAGGCTCAGCGGGGGGGCCGGACAATGAGCAGTTCTTC,CASSPGSAGGPDNEQFF
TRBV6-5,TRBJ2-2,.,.,TGTGCCAGCAGTTATCCAGAGCACGGGGAGCTGTTTTTT,CASSYPEHGELFF
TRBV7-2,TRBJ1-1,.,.,TGTGCCAGTCTAGGTTCATCAAGCACTGAAGCTTTCTTT,CASLGSSSTEAFF
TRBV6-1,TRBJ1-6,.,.,TGTGCCAGCAGTCCGACTACAGGGAGCTCCTATAATTCACCCCTCCACTTT,CASSPTTGSSYNSPLHF
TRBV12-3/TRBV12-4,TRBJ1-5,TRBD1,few,TGTGCCAGCAGCCCCAACCAGGGGGGCCTTAATCAGCCCCAGCATTTT,CASSPNQGGLNQPQHF
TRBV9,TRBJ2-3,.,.,TGTGCCAGCAGCCCCGGTCCCGCAGACCGCACAGATACGCAGTATTTT,CASSPGPADRTDTQYF
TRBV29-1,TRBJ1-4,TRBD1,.,TGCAGCGTTGGGGACAGAAGGGACGAAAAACTGTTTTTT,CSVGDRRDEKLFF
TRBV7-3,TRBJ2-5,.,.,TGTGCCAGCAGCTTAAACGGGCGTGGGGAGACCCAGTACTTC,CASSLNGRGETQYF
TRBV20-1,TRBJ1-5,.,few,TGCAGTGCTAGAGATCGTTTACACCATAGCAATCAGCCCCAGCATTTT,CSARDRLHHSNQPQHF
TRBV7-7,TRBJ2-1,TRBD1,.,TGTGCCAGCAGCTTCGGACAGGGGGTATTAAATGAGCAGTTCTTC,CASSFGQGVLNEQFF
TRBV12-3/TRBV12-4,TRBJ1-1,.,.,TGTGCCAGCATTAAATCTGAAGCTTTCTTT,CASIKSEAFF
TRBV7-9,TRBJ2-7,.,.,TGTGCCAGCAGCTTATCGGCGCAAGCTGGCGAGCAGTACTTC,CASSLSAQAGEQYF
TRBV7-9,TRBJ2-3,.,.,TGTGCCAGCAGCTTAGTTACGGCGGCCTCAGATACGCAGTATTTT,CASSLVTAASDTQYF
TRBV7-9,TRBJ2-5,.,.,TGTGCCAGCAGCTTAGGAGCGGTACAGGGCCGAGAGACCCAGTACTTC,CASSLGAVQGRETQYF
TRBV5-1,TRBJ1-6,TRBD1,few,TGCGCCAGCAGCTTGGGGACAGGGTTAACTTCACCCCTCCACTTT,CASSLGTGLTSPLHF
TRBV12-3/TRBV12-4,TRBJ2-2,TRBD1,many,TGTGCCAGCAGTCTGGGACAGCTAAACACCGGGGAGCTGTTTTTT,CASSLGQLNTGELFF
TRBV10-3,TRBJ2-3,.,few,TGTGCCATCAAACCCGGGACTGACCTAACAGATACGCAGTATTTT,CAIKPGTDLTDTQYF